Below, 21 T cell receptor beta chains from the same sample are listed, as sequenced in a study of T cells in tuberculosis. Profiled with immunoSEQ multiplex PCR; TCRdb holds only in-frame clones, not every one. The sample includes 30,000 to 40,000 clones, 80% to 95% seen only once; the top ten take 2% to 2.5%. Sequenced input: PBMCs. These receptors all stem from a donor aged 10 to 29 with latent tuberculosis or without tuberculosis infection.

The rearrangement links TRBV5-4 to TRBJ2-7; D not resolved. This CDR3 is 14 amino acids long. Looked up from germline, CDR1 is SGHNT and CDR2 is YYREEE (reference sequence). Trimming shortened V by 1 base and J by 1 base, and 9 bases separated the two germline ends. Written as DNA, the CDR3 is TGTGCCAGCAGCTTGCGTCCTCCGTCCTACGAGCAGTACTTC. This codes for CASSLRPPSYEQYF. The full variable domain, rest sourced from reference TRBV5-4 and TRBJ2-7, is ETGVTQSPTHLIKTRGQQVTLRCSSQSGHNTVSWYQQALGQGPQFIFQYYREEENGRGNFPPRFSGLQFPNYSSELNVNALELDDSALYLCASSLRPPSYEQYFGPGTRLTVT.

This sequence joins TRBV15 and TRBJ2-1; 10 bases match TRBD2. The CDR3 contains 18 residues. The germline gives CDR1 LNHNV, CDR2 YYDKDF (reference sequence). V shed 5 bases and J 2 bases; nucleotides not matched to a gene: 12. The chain's CDR3 is CATSSAGGPSPPYNEQFF. CDR3 sequence (DNA): TGTGCCACCAGCTCAGCGGGGGGGCCCAGCCCACCCTACAATGAGCAGTTCTTC.

The chain uses TRBV6-5 and TRBJ1-2; TRBD1 aligns across 8 bases. V was pared by 2 bases and J by 4 bases, with 3 bases of the junction left unmatched. Germline assignment: CDR1 MNHEY and CDR2 SVGAGI. CDR3 length equals 14 residues. CDR3 in DNA: TGTGCCAGCAGTTACCGGGGACAGGCCTATGGCTACACCTTC. Translating it yields CASSYRGQAYGYTF.

The chain recombines TRBV7-8 with TRBJ1-4; no clear D. Per germline, CDR1 SGHVS and CDR2 FQNEAQ. The CDR3 contains 15 residues. V was trimmed by 5 bases and J by 6 bases, leaving 16 bases between them. CDR3 region: CASSGSKDQDEKLFF. CDR3 coding DNA: TGTGCCAGCAGCGGGAGCAAGGACCAAGATGAAAAACTGTTTTTT.

In its sample, this clone was seen once. This chain connects TRBV6-5 to TRBJ2-4; possibly TRBD2 for D (5 bases). The germline V gene has CDR1 MNHEY and CDR2 SVGAGI. This CDR3 is built from 13 residues. Trimming left V 6 bases short and J 12 bases short, with 18 bases between. The CDR3 is CASSPPRGDSQYF. The CDR3 DNA is TGTGCCAGCAGCCCCCCCCGGGGAGATTCTCAGTACTTC.

This chain joins TRBV28 and TRBJ2-7; tentative D call: TRBD1 (5 bases). Germline V CDR1 and CDR2: MDHEN, SYDVKM. The CDR3 sequence is 13 residues long. Trimming removed 5 bases at V and 0 bases at J, with 8 bases between. The CDR3 DNA follows: TGTGCCAGCAGTCGCGACAGCTCCTACGAGCAGTACTTC. Amino acids: CASSRDSSYEQYF.

The V and J genes are TRBV7-2 and TRBJ2-2, with a possible D match to TRBD2 (6 bases). With 1 base removed from V and 6 bases from J, the gap between germline ends came to 6 bases. The CDR3 has 13 residues. Germline V CDR1 and CDR2: SGHTA, FQGNSA. This CDR3 reads CASSLGGAGELFF. The CDR3 DNA reads TGTGCCAGCAGCTTAGGCGGGGCCGGGGAGCTGTTTTTT.

This clone has a handful of counts. The chain combines TRBV7-6 with TRBJ1-1; D gene unclear. The CDR3 sequence is 14 residues long. V lost 0 bases to trimming and J lost 1 base, with 6 bases between them. The germline V gene has CDR1 SGHVS and CDR2 FNYEAQ. CDR3 sequence (DNA): TGTGCCAGCAGCTTAGCGGGAGAGAACACTGAAGCTTTCTTT. This gives the protein CASSLAGENTEAFF.

The gene calls are TRBV27 and TRBJ1-1; TRBD1 matches 7 bases. The CDR3 loop spans 19 amino acids. The V segment lost 4 bases and the J segment 2 bases; nucleotides outside the gene matches: 19. Per the germline V gene, CDR1 is MNHEY and CDR2 is SMNVEV (reference sequence). CDR3 DNA sequence: TGTGCCAGCAGTTCCATTCCCGGGGGAACAGGGGCTTCTAACACTGAAGCTTTCTTT. This translates into CASSSIPGGTGASNTEAFF.

The chain is built from TRBV5-4 and TRBJ2-7, with TRBD2 identical over 15 bases. V shed 4 bases, J shed 4 bases, and the junction held 3 bases outside the gene matches. The germline V gene has CDR1 SGHNT and CDR2 YYREEE (reference sequence). The CDR3 is 15 residues long. For the CDR3, the DNA is TGTGCCAGCAGCCGCGGGACTAGCGGGAGGTACGAGCAGTACTTC. Protein sequence: CASSRGTSGRYEQYF.

The chain employs TRBV27 and TRBJ2-7; possible D gene TRBD1, 5 bases. Per germline, CDR1 MNHEY and CDR2 SMNVEV (reference sequence). Trimming left V 3 bases short and J 6 bases short, with 15 bases between. This CDR3 comprises 14 residues. The CDR3: CASSFQGFFSEQYF. CDR3 DNA sequence: TGTGCCAGCAGTTTCCAGGGATTTTTTAGCGAGCAGTACTTC.

This chain connects TRBV28 to TRBJ1-1, with D uncertain. This CDR3 comprises 14 residues. Germline-derived CDR1 and CDR2 are MDHEN and SYDVKM. The V gene lost 2 bases and the J gene lost 11 bases, with 18 bases spanning the gap. The CDR3 region has the DNA TGTGCCAGCAGTTTAATGTGGACTGAGCGTCGGGCTTTCTTT. Its protein product is CASSLMWTERRAFF.

The chain couples TRBV28 to TRBJ1-5; D gene unclear. CDR3 length: 15 amino acids. V was pared by 4 bases and J by 10 bases, with 20 bases between. Germline CDR1 MDHEN, CDR2 SYDVKM. Here the CDR3 DNA reads TGTGCCAGCAGTTCCGACACCATAGATGATCTACCCCAGCATTTT. It translates to CASSSDTIDDLPQHF.

This chain joins TRBV2 and TRBJ2-7, with TRBD2 matching 7 bases. This CDR3 is built from 20 residues. The germline V gene encodes CDR1 SNHLY and CDR2 FYNNEI. The V segment lost 4 bases and the J segment 1 base; nucleotides outside the gene matches: 22. The CDR3 loop reads CASSVSRQFRLADASYEQYF. CDR3 coding DNA: TGTGCCAGCAGTGTGTCTAGACAGTTTCGACTAGCCGATGCTTCCTACGAGCAGTACTTC.

V usage is TRBV4-1 and J usage is TRBJ1-4, with D maybe TRBD1 (6 bases). V lost 4 bases, J lost 1 base, and 10 bases lay in between. CDR1 and CDR2 (germline): MGHRA, YSYEKL. CDR3 length: 15 residues. The CDR3 here is CASSPNRVTNEKLFF. The CDR3 nucleotides read TGCGCCAGCAGCCCGAACAGGGTAACTAATGAAAAACTGTTTTTT.

This sequence joins TRBV5-6 and TRBJ2-2, with D possibly being TRBD2 (6 bases). CDR3 length equals 16 residues. The V end lost 0 bases, the J end lost 4 bases, and 13 bases lay between the germline ends. The germline CDR1 and CDR2 sequences are SGHDT and YYEEEE. The CDR3 protein is CASSLVWRGGTGELFF. Here the CDR3 DNA reads TGTGCCAGCAGCTTGGTTTGGCGGGGCGGCACCGGGGAGCTGTTTTTT.

This sequence joins TRBV28 and TRBJ1-2, with D possibly matching TRBD1 (5 bases). Germline CDR1 MDHEN, CDR2 SYDVKM. With 0 bases removed from V and 8 bases from J, the gap between germline ends came to 10 bases. This CDR3 is built from 13 residues. CDR3 sequence reads: CASSLWTKGGYTF. In nucleotides, the CDR3 is TGTGCCAGCAGTTTATGGACCAAGGGGGGCTACACCTTC.

J is TRBJ2-7 and V is TRBV27; 9 bases align to TRBD1. Looked up from germline, CDR1 is MNHEY and CDR2 is SMNVEV (reference sequence). Germline trimming cut 5 bases from V and 1 base from J; bases unmatched to any gene: 3. The CDR3 length is 14 residues. CDR3 sequence: CASSIGTGSYEQYF. CDR3 sequence (DNA): TGTGCCAGCAGTATAGGGACAGGGTCCTACGAGCAGTACTTC.

The chain is built from TRBV5-1 and TRBJ2-2; TRBD2 aligns across 9 bases. V dropped 3 bases and J dropped 7; count of bases not matched to a gene: 13. CDR1 is SGHRS, CDR2 YFSETQ, per germline. The CDR3 covers 17 residues. The CDR3 spells CASSSGRGGAYGGELFF. As DNA, the CDR3 is TGCGCCAGCAGCTCCGGGCGCGGGGGGGCCTATGGCGGGGAGCTGTTTTTT. Based on the CDR3 plus reference TRBV5-1 and TRBJ2-2, the full variable domain is KAGVTQTPRYLIKTRGQQVTLSCSPISGHRSVSWYQQTPGQGLQFLFEYFSETQRNKGNFPGRFSGRQFSNSRSEMNVSTLELGDSALYLCASSSGRGGAYGGELFFGEGSRLTVL.

The chain recombines TRBV5-1 with TRBJ2-7, with 7 bases aligning to TRBD2. The germline V gene has CDR1 SGHRS and CDR2 YFSETQ. The CDR3 has 14 residues. Trimming at V came to 3 bases and at J to 3 bases, leaving 6 bases not matched to a gene. This CDR3 is CASSSGLENYEQYF. As DNA, the CDR3 is TGCGCCAGCAGCTCCGGACTAGAAAACTACGAGCAGTACTTC.

J is TRBJ1-2 and V is TRBV6-5; D might be TRBD1 (5 bases). V shed 5 bases and J shed 0 bases, with 7 bases lying between them. The CDR3 sequence is 13 residues long. CDR1 and CDR2 (germline): MNHEY, SVGAGI. The CDR3: CASSVRANYGYTF. The CDR3 DNA sequence: TGTGCCAGCAGTGTCAGGGCTAACTATGGCTACACCTTC.